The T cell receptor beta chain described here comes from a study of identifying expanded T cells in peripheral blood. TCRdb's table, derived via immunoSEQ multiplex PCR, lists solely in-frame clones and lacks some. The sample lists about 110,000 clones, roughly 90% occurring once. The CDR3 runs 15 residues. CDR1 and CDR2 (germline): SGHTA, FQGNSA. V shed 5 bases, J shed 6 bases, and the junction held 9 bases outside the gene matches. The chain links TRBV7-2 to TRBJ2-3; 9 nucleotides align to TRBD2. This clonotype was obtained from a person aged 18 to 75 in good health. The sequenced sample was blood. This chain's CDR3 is CASSTWAGGPDTQYF. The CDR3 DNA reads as TGTGCCAGCAGCACCTGGGCGGGGGGGCCCGATACGCAGTATTTT.